This T cell receptor (beta chain) emerged from a study of blood T cell repertoires in COVID-19. Libraries were prepared by immunoSEQ multiplex PCR; TCRdb keeps only in-frame clonotypes and omits some of them. The data contain roughly 69,000 clones, 80% to 90% of them singletons. The CDR3 loop spans 13 amino acids. CDR1 and CDR2 from the germline V gene are KGHSH and LQKENI. The V gene end was trimmed by 6 bases and the J gene end by 2 bases; junction bases not matched to a gene: 3. The TCR sequence derives from a man aged 45-65 years with active COVID-19. Sequenced material: peripheral blood. The V gene is TRBV18, the J gene TRBJ2-7, with 8 bases lining up with TRBD1. The CDR3 here is CASSRTGPYEQYF. CDR3 sequence (DNA): TGTGCCAGCTCGCGGACAGGGCCCTACGAGCAGTACTTC.